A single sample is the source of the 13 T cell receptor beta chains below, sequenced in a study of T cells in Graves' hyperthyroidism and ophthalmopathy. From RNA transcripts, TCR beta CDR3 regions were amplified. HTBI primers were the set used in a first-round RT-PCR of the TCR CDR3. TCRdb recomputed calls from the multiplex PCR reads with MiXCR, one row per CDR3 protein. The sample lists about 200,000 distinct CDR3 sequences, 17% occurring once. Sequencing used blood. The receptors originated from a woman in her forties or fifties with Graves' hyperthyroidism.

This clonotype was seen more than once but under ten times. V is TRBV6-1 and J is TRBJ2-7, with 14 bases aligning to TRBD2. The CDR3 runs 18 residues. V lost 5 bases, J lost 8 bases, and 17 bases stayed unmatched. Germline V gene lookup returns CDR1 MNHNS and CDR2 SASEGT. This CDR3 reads CASSLLTGTSGGRVQQYF. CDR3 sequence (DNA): TGTGCCAGCAGTTTGTTAACCGGGACTAGCGGGGGCAGAGTTCAGCAGTACTTC.

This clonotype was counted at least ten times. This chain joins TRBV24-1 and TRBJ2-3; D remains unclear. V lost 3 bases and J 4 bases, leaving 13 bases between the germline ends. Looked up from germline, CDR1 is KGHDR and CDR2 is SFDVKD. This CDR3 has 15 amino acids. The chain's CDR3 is CATSDLPPAPDTQYF. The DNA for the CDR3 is TGTGCCACCAGTGATCTCCCCCCGGCGCCAGATACGCAGTATTTT.

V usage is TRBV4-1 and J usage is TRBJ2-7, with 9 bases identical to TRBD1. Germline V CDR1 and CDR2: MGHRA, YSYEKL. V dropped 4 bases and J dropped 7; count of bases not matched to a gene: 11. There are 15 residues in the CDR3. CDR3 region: CASSRPGQGFGEQYF. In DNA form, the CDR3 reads TGCGCCAGCAGCCGCCCGGGACAGGGATTTGGGGAGCAGTACTTC.

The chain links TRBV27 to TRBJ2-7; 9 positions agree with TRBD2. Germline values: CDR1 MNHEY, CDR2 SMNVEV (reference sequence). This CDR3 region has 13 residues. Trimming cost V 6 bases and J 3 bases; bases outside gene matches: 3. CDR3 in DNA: TGTGCCAGCAGACTGACTAGCGGCTACGAGCAGTACTTC. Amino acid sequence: CASRLTSGYEQYF.

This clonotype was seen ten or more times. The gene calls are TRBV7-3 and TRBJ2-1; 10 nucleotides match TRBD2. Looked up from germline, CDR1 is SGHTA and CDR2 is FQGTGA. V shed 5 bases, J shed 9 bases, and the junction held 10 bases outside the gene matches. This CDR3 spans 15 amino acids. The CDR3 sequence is CASSRTRTSGGEQFF. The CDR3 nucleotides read TGTGCCAGCAGCCGTACCCGGACTAGCGGAGGTGAGCAGTTCTTC.

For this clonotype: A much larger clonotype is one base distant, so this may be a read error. The CDR3 region is CASSRPAGGKAGDTQYF. CDR3 DNA: TGTGCCAGCAGCCGCCCGGCCGGCGGGAAGGCCGGCGATACGCAGTATTTT. The chain has TRBV3-1 and TRBJ2-3, with D possibly TRBD2 on 6 matching bases. The V gene lost 4 bases and the J gene lost 6 bases, with 23 bases spanning the gap. Looked up from germline, CDR1 is LGHDT and CDR2 is YNNKEL (reference sequence). The CDR3 consists of 17 residues.

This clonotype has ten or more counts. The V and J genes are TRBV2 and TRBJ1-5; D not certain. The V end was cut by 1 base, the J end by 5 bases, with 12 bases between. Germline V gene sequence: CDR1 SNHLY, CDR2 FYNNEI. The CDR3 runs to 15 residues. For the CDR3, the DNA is TGTGCCAGCAGTGAAGTGGTGTCAGGTTATCAGCCCCAGCATTTT. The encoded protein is CASSEVVSGYQPQHF.

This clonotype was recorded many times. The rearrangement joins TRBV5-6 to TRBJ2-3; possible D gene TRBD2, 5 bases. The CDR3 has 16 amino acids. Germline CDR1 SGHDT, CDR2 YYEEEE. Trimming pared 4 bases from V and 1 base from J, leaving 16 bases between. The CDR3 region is CASSPGGTAGTDTQYF. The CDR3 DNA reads TGTGCCAGCAGCCCCGGCGGTACAGCGGGCACAGATACGCAGTATTTT.

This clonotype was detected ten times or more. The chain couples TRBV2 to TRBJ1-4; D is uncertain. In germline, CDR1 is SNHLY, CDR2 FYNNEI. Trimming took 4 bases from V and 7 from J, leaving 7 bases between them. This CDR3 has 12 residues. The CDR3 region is CASSADTEKLFF. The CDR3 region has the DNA TGTGCCAGCAGTGCCGATACTGAAAAACTGTTTTTT. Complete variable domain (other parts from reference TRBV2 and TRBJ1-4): EPEVTQTPSHQVTQMGQEVILRCVPISNHLYFYWYRQILGQKVEFLVSFYNNEISEKSEIFDDQFSVERPDGSNFTLKIRSTKLEDSAMYFCASSADTEKLFFGSGTQLSVL.

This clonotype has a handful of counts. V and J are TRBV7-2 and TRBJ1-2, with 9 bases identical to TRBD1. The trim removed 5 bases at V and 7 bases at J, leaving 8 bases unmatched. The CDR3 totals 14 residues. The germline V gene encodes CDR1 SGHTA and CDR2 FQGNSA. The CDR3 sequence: CASSPGTGLSGYTF. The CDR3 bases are TGTGCCAGCAGCCCCGGGACAGGGTTAAGTGGCTACACCTTC.

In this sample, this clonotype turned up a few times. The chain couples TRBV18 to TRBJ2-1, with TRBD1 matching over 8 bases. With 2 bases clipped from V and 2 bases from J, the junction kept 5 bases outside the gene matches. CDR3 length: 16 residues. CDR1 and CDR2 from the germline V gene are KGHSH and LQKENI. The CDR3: CASSPEGQATYNEQFF. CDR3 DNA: TGTGCCAGCTCACCAGAGGGACAGGCGACCTACAATGAGCAGTTCTTC.

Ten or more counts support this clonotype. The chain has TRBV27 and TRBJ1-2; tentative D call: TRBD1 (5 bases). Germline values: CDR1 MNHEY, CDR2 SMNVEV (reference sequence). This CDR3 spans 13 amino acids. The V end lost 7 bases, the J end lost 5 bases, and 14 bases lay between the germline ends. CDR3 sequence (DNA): TGTGCCAGCATGGACACAGACAGATATGGCTACACCTTC. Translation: CASMDTDRYGYTF.

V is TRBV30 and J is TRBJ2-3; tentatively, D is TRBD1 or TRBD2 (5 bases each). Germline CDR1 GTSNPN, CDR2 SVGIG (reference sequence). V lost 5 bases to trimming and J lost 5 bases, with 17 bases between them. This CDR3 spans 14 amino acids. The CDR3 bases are TGTGCCTGGCGATGGGGACCGTTGGTAGATACGCAGTATTTT. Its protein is CAWRWGPLVDTQYF.